The 18 T cell receptor beta chains below were found in one sample sequenced in a study of blood T cells in healthy people across ages. It was with a sample-barcoded 5' primer and a J-beta primer mix that a second PCR of about 6 to 12 cycles was run. Via MiXCR, TCRdb re-called the 5' RACE reads, giving one row per CDR3 protein. Of more than 900,000 distinct CDR3 sequences listed, roughly 29% were seen once; the top ten hold 10%. These data also formed part of another study, on T cells of mothers and their children.

Sample: blood. The receptors stem from a woman in her thirties or forties in good health.

This clonotype has only a few counts. The chain joins TRBV6-2 or TRBV6-3 to TRBJ1-5; D is undetermined. V lost 6 bases and J 2 bases, leaving 14 bases between the germline ends. The germline gives CDR1 MNHEY, CDR2 SVGEGT. This CDR3 comprises 15 residues. CDR3 nucleotide sequence: TGTGCCAGCAGAAATTCTAAGGGCGGCAATCAGCCCCAGCATTTT. Protein: CASRNSKGGNQPQHF.

The rearrangement links TRBV5-1 to TRBJ2-7; 8 positions match TRBD1. Per the germline V gene, CDR1 is SGHRS and CDR2 is YFSETQ. The CDR3 length is 14 residues. Germline trimming cut 3 bases from V and 7 bases from J; bases unmatched to any gene: 9. Written as DNA, the CDR3 is TGCGCCAGCAGCTGGGACAGGACCCTCCGGGAGCAGTACTTC. Amino acid sequence: CASSWDRTLREQYF.

As for this clonotype: With a much larger clone just one base away, this may be a read error. The rearrangement links TRBV29-1 to TRBJ2-7; D is unclear. CDR3 length: 13 amino acids. Germline loops: CDR1 SQVTM, CDR2 ANQGSEA. V lost 4 bases to trimming and J lost 7 bases, with 17 bases between them. The chain's CDR3 is CSVVGRNYNEQYF. CDR3 in DNA: TGCAGCGTTGTCGGACGCAACTACAATGAGCAGTACTTC.

Many counts were recorded for this clonotype. This chain links TRBV28 with TRBJ1-2; TRBD1 might be the D (6 bases). The CDR3 consists of 14 residues. Trimming took off 7 bases at V and 4 bases at J, with 16 bases between the two ends. Germline V gives CDR1 MDHEN, CDR2 SYDVKM. The CDR3 reads CASNSRGSSYGYTF. The DNA of the CDR3 is TGTGCCAGCAACAGCAGGGGTTCAAGCTATGGCTACACCTTC.

This clonotype was found a few times. This may come from a read error, since a much larger clone is one base off. The chain has TRBV5-1 and TRBJ2-1; 11 nucleotides align to TRBD2. Unmatched junction bases numbered 5, after V lost 4 bases and J lost 5 bases. This CDR3 contains 15 residues. The germline CDR1 and CDR2 sequences are SGHRS and YFSETQ. The CDR3 DNA reads TGCGCCAGCAGCCCCGAGACTAGCGGGGACAATGAGCAGTTCTTC. This gives the protein CASSPETSGDNEQFF.

In this sample, this clonotype turned up many times. This CDR3 reads CASRPGTGDHEQFF. The CDR3 bases are TGTGCCAGCAGGCCCGGGACAGGGGACCATGAGCAGTTCTTC. The rearrangement joins TRBV2 to TRBJ2-1, with TRBD1 matching over 10 bases. With V trimmed by 6 bases and J by 8 bases, 7 bases remained unmatched. Germline V gives CDR1 SNHLY, CDR2 FYNNEI. There are 14 residues in the CDR3. The variable domain in full, completed from reference TRBV2 and TRBJ2-1, reads EPEVTQTPSHQVTQMGQEVILRCVPISNHLYFYWYRQILGQKVEFLVSFYNNEISEKSEIFDDQFSVERPDGSNFTLKIRSTKLEDSAMYFCASRPGTGDHEQFFGPGTRLTVL.

The genes are TRBV20-1 and TRBJ2-7; D is uncertain. Germline V gene sequence: CDR1 DFQATT, CDR2 SNEGSKA (reference sequence). Trimming took off 6 bases at V and 7 bases at J, with 25 bases between the two ends. CDR3 length: 15 amino acids. The CDR3, as DNA: TGCAGTGCGTATGTGGACGGCACAAATTACAATGAGCAGTACTTC. This translates into CSAYVDGTNYNEQYF.

This clonotype was recorded at least ten times. The chain couples TRBV28 to TRBJ2-3, with 7 bases lining up with TRBD2. CDR3 length equals 16 residues. The V segment lost 1 base and the J segment 4 bases; nucleotides outside the gene matches: 8. Germline loops: CDR1 MDHEN, CDR2 SYDVKM. In DNA form, the CDR3 reads TGTGCCAGCAGTTTATTCCCAAGCGGGGATTCAGATACGCAGTATTTT. It yields the protein CASSLFPSGDSDTQYF.

The chain carries TRBV6-5 and TRBJ1-4, with D possibly TRBD1 on 6 matching bases. The germline CDR1 and CDR2 sequences are MNHEY and SVGAGI. V lost 0 bases to trimming and J lost 7 bases, with 12 bases between them. The length of the CDR3 is 15 residues. The CDR3 nucleotides read TGTGCCAGCAGTTACTCGTCAGGGGCGCTTGAAAAACTGTTTTTT. Amino acid sequence: CASSYSSGALEKLFF.

This chain links TRBV20-1 with TRBJ2-4; either TRBD1 or TRBD2 may supply D (5 bases each). Germline CDR1 DFQATT, CDR2 SNEGSKA (reference sequence). The ends were cut back, 6 bases at V and 4 bases at J, with 13 bases in the middle. This CDR3 region has 13 residues. The chain's CDR3 is CSASGPKKNIQYF. In DNA form, the CDR3 reads TGCAGTGCCTCGGGGCCAAAAAAAAACATTCAGTACTTC.

In this sample, this clonotype turned up many times. V and J are TRBV27 and TRBJ2-4; TRBD1 matches 8 bases. Germline assignment: CDR1 MNHEY and CDR2 SMNVEV (reference sequence). This CDR3 has 13 amino acids. The CDR3: CVCGAGGGNIQYF. CDR3 sequence (DNA): TGTGTCTGCGGGGCAGGGGGCGGAAACATTCAGTACTTC.

This clonotype was observed many times. V gene TRBV9 combines with J gene TRBJ2-7; 7 bases are a match to TRBD1. This CDR3 region has 14 residues. The V gene end was trimmed by 3 bases and the J gene end by 1 base; junction bases not matched to a gene: 4. Germline V lookup: CDR1 SGDLS, CDR2 YYNGEE. The CDR3 here is CASSARDRSYEQYF. The CDR3, as DNA: TGTGCCAGCAGCGCCAGGGACAGATCCTACGAGCAGTACTTC.

This clonotype turned up a few times. This chain joins TRBV12-3 or TRBV12-4 and TRBJ2-2; 7 positions match TRBD2. With 4 bases clipped from V and 3 bases from J, the junction kept 2 bases outside the gene matches. CDR3 length equals 14 residues. The CDR3 nucleotides read TGTGCCAGCAGTTCGGGACTACACACCGGGGAGCTGTTTTTT. Amino acids: CASSSGLHTGELFF.

At least ten counts were recorded for this clonotype. The genes are TRBV20-1 and TRBJ2-7, with D possibly TRBD1 on 6 matching bases. The germline V gene encodes CDR1 DFQATT and CDR2 SNEGSKA (reference sequence). V gave up 2 bases and J gave up 5 bases, with 13 bases separating them. This CDR3 spans 13 amino acids. The DNA for the CDR3 is TGCAGTGCTAGAATTCAGGGGATGCACGAGCAGTACTTC. This sequence encodes CSARIQGMHEQYF.

The CDR3 nucleotides read TGCGCCAGCAGCCAAGGACCGGCACAGGAGACCCAGTACTTC. The encoded protein is CASSQGPAQETQYF. V gene TRBV5-1 combines with J gene TRBJ2-5; D unclear. The germline V and J ends were trimmed by 4 bases and 5 bases, with 15 bases remaining between them. There are 14 residues in the CDR3. Per the germline V gene, CDR1 is SGHRS and CDR2 is YFSETQ.

The chain couples TRBV6-2 or TRBV6-3 to TRBJ2-2, with TRBD1 matching 9 bases. J was trimmed by 6 bases and V by 5 bases; bases with no gene match: 4. CDR1 and CDR2 from the germline V gene are MNHEY and SVGEGT. The length of the CDR3 is 14 residues. The CDR3 sequence: CASSGTGRAGELFF. The CDR3 DNA reads as TGTGCCAGCAGTGGGACAGGGCGAGCCGGGGAGCTGTTTTTT.

This clonotype was counted a few times. The chain uses TRBV10-3 and TRBJ2-7, with TRBD2 matching 7 bases. The CDR3 is 15 residues long. CDR1 is ENHRY and CDR2 is SYGVKD in the germline V gene. The V and J ends lost 6 bases and 4 bases, in that order; junction bases with no gene match: 12. The CDR3 DNA sequence: TGTGCCATCAGCACCGGGACTACCATAGAATACGAGCAGTACTTC. Encoded protein: CAISTGTTIEYEQYF.

J is TRBJ2-1 and V is TRBV7-2; D not certain. This CDR3 has 13 residues. Trimming stripped 1 base from V and 10 bases from J, with 11 bases between. In germline, CDR1 is SGHTA, CDR2 FQGNSA. This CDR3 is CASSLEGCGEQFF. CDR3 bases: TGTGCCAGCAGCTTAGAAGGGTGTGGAGAGCAGTTCTTC.